This T cell receptor (beta chain) appears in the sequencing data of a study of regulatory T cells in long-lasting Graves disease. This clonotype was counted at least ten times. Its antigen remains unidentified. CDR3-region Arm-PCR and iRepertoire HTBI primers produced the TCR beta libraries. TCRdb reprocessed the multiplex PCR reads with MiXCR, giving one entry per CDR3 protein. The data contain hundreds of thousands of distinct CDR3 sequences, 15% of them singletons. Whole-study results and caveats: Relative to new patients (roughly 970), persistent patients exhibited greater sharing of public clonotypes (approximately 3,000). Under persistent disease, TRBV28, TRBJ1-2 and TRBJ2-5 were used preferentially.

Time point denoted: newly diagnosed GD, antithyroid drugs for less than 3 months. There was RNA extracted from PBMCs, and the TCR library was made from it. The V gene lost 1 base and the J gene lost 7 bases, with 11 bases spanning the gap. The CDR3 covers 13 residues. The germline gives CDR1 SGDLS, CDR2 YYNGEE. These data were also filed under a second study, of T cells in Graves' hyperthyroidism and ophthalmopathy. From that paper: The primer set for the first-round RT-PCR of the TCR CDR3 was HTBI.

The receptor's source is a woman in her forties with Graves disease. This chain connects TRBV9 to TRBJ1-2, with a tentative D call TRBD1 (5 bases). Here the sequenced sample was peripheral blood mononuclear cells (PBMCs), taken at new diagnosis, from a patient treated with antithyroid drugs. In DNA form, the CDR3 reads TGTGCCAGCAGCGTAACCGGAGGGACTGGCTACACCTTC. Encoded protein: CASSVTGGTGYTF.